Sequencing of this TCR beta chain was carried out in a study of beta chain features in type 1 diabetes. For the study at large: The patients were much like the healthy donors in age, gender and cell yields.

cDNA synthesis used the whole RNA isolate, giving expressed TCRB sequences. The data were produced by immunoSEQ multiplex PCR, yet TCRdb's version contains in-frame clones alone and is incomplete. The top ten clones hold approximately 0.042% of a sample with over 650,000 clones, more than 13% of them seen once. Broader study findings: Moderate yet significant TCRB CDR3 shortening was seen in Type 1 diabetes patients in all four CD4+ subsets.

In this sample, this clone turned up a few times. Antigen specificity is unknown. The CDR3 runs 14 residues. Germline CDR1 reads SQVTM; CDR2 reads ANQGSEA. V gave up 7 bases and J gave up 2 bases, with 15 bases separating them. Every donor had blood drawn once into heparin, 100 to 150 mL on average. By way of CD45RO/CCR7/CD25/CD127/CD95/CD27, the CD4+ regulatory, stem cell-like memory, central memory and naive cells were sorted. Every sorted population was more than 95% pure. Sequencing was done on a sample of naive CD4+ T cells from blood. The source is a man aged 18 to 30 with type 1 diabetes. The J gene is TRBJ1-5, the V gene TRBV29-1; D is unclear. Here the CDR3 DNA reads TGCAGCGGGCCCAACGCGTTTGGCAATCAGCCCCAGCATTTT. It is translated as CSGPNAFGNQPQHF.